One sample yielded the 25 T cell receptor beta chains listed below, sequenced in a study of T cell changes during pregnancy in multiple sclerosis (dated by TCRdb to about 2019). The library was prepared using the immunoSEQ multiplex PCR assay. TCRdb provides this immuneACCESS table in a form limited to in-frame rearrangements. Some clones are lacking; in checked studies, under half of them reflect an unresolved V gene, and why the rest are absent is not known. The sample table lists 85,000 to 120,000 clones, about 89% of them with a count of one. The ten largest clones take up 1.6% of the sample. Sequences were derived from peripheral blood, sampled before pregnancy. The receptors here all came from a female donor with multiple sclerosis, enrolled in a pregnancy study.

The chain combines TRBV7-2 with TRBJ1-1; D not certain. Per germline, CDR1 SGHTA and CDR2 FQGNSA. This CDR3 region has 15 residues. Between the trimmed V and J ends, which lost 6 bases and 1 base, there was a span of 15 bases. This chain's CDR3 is CASRTKGLRNTEAFF. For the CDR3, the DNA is TGTGCCAGCAGGACTAAAGGACTCCGGAACACTGAAGCTTTCTTT.

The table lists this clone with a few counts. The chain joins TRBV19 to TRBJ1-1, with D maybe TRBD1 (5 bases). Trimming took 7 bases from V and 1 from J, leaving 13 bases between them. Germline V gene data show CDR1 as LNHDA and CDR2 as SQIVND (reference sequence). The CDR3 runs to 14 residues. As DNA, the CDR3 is TGTGCCAGTAAATCCCCGGGGGAGAACACTGAAGCTTTCTTT. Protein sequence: CASKSPGENTEAFF.

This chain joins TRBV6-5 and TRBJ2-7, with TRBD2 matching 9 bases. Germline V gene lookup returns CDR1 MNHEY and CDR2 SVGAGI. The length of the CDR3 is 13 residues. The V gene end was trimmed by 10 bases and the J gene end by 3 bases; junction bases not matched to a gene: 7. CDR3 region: CATRGGGVYEQYF. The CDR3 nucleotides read TGTGCCACCCGTGGCGGGGGGGTCTACGAGCAGTACTTC.

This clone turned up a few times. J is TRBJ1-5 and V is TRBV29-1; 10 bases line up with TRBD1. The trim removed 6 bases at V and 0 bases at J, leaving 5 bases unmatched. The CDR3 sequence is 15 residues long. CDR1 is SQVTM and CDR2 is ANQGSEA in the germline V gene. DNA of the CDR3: TGCAGCGTCGCCGGACAGGGGGATAGCAATCAGCCCCAGCATTTT. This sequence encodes CSVAGQGDSNQPQHF.

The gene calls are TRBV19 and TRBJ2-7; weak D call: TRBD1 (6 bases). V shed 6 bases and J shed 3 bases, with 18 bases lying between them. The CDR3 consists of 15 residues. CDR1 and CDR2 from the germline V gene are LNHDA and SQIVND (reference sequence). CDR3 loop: CASSQTGNSGYEQYF. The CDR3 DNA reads TGTGCCAGTAGCCAAACAGGGAACAGTGGCTACGAGCAGTACTTC.

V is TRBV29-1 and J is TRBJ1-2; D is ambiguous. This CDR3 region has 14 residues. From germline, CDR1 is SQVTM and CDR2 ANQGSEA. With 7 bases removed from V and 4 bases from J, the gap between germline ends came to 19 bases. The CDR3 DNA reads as TGCAGCGCCACAAGAGGTGCGCAGCCCTATGGCTACACCTTC. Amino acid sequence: CSATRGAQPYGYTF.

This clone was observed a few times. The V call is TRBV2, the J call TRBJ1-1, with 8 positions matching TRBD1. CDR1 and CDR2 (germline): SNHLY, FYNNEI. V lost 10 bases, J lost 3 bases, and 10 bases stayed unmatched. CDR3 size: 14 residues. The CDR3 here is CATSRDRGDTEAFF. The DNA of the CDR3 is TGTGCCACATCTCGAGACAGGGGAGACACTGAAGCTTTCTTT.

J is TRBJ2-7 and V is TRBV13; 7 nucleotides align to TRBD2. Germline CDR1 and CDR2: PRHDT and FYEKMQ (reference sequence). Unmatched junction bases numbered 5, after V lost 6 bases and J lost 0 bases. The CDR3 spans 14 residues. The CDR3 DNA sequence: TGTGCCAGCAGAAGGGGAGGGAGCTCCTACGAGCAGTACTTC. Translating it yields CASRRGGSSYEQYF.

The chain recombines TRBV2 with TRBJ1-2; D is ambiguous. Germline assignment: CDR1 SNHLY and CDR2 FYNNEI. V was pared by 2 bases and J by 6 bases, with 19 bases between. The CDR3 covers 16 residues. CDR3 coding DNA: TGTGCCAGCAGTGAATATTTCGACCTAAAGAGGGATGGCTACACCTTC. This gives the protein CASSEYFDLKRDGYTF.

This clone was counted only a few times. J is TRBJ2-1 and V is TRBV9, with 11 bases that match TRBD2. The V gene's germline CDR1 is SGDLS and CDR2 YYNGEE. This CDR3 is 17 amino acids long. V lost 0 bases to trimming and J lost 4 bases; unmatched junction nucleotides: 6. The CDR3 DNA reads TGTGCCAGCAGCGTAGATACTAGCGGGAGCTTGTACAATGAGCAGTTCTTC. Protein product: CASSVDTSGSLYNEQFF.

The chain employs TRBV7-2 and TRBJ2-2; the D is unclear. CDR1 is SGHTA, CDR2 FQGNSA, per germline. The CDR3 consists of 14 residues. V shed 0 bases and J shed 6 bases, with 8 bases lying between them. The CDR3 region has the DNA TGTGCCAGCAGCTTAGCGCATACGGCCGGGGAGCTGTTTTTT. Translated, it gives CASSLAHTAGELFF.

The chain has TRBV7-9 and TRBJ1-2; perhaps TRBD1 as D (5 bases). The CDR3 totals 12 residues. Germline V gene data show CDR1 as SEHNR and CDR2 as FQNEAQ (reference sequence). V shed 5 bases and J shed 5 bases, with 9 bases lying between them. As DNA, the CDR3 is TGTGCCAGCAGCGAGGAGGGGTATGGCTACACCTTC. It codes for CASSEEGYGYTF.

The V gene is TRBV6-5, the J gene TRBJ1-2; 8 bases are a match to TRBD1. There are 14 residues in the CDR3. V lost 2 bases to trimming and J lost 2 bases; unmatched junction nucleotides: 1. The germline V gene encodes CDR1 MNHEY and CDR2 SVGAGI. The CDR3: CASSYAGGNYGYTF. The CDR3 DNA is TGTGCCAGCAGTTACGCAGGGGGCAACTATGGCTACACCTTC.

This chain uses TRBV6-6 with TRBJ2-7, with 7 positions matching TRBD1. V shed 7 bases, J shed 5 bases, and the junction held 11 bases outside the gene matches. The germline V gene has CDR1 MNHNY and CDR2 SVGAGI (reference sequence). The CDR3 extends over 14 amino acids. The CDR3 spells CASTLNRGSDEQYF. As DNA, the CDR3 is TGTGCCAGCACCCTTAACAGGGGTTCTGACGAGCAGTACTTC.

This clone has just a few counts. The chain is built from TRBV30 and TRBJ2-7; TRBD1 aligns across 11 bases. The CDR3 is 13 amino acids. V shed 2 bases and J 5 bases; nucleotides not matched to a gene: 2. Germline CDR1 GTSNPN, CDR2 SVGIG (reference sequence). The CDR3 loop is CAWSPGQGDEQYF. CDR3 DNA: TGTGCCTGGAGTCCGGGACAGGGGGACGAGCAGTACTTC. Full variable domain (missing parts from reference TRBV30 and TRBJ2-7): SQTIHQWPATLVQPVGSPLSLECTVEGTSNPNLYWYRQAAGRGLQLLFYSVGIGQISSEVPQNLSASRPQDRQFILSSKKLLLSDSGFYLCAWSPGQGDEQYFGPGTRLTVT.

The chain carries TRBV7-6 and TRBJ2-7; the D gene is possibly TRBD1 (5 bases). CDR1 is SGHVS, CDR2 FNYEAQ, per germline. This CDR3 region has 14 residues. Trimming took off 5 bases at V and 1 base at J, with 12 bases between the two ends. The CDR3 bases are TGTGCCAGCAGCCTAAACAGGAATTCCTACGAGCAGTACTTC. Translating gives CASSLNRNSYEQYF.

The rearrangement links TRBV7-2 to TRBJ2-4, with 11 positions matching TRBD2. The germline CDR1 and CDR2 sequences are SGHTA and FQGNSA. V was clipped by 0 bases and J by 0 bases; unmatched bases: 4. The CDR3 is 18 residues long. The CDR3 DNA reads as TGTGCCAGCAGCTTAGCGGGACTAGCGGCGCTAGCCAAAAACATTCAGTACTTC. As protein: CASSLAGLAALAKNIQYF.

The DNA of the CDR3 is TGCGCCAGCAGCACCGGGACAACTAATGAAAAACTGTTTTTT. Its translation: CASSTGTTNEKLFF. The chain combines TRBV5-1 with TRBJ1-4; D call uncertain. From germline, CDR1 is SGHRS and CDR2 YFSETQ. V dropped 4 bases and J dropped 0 bases, with 7 bases sitting between them. The CDR3 runs to 14 residues. The full variable domain, its missing parts supplied by reference TRBV5-1 and TRBJ1-4, is KAGVTQTPRYLIKTRGQQVTLSCSPISGHRSVSWYQQTPGQGLQFLFEYFSETQRNKGNFPGRFSGRQFSNSRSEMNVSTLELGDSALYLCASSTGTTNEKLFFGSGTQLSVL.

CDR3 sequence (DNA): TGTGCCAGCAGCCAAGACGGTAGCGGGAGTGTCACCGGGGAGCTGTTTTTT. Protein: CASSQDGSGSVTGELFF. The J gene is TRBJ2-2, the V gene TRBV4-2, with 9 bases lining up with TRBD2. CDR1 LGHNA and CDR2 YNFKEQ come from the germline V gene. V was clipped by 0 bases and J by 4 bases; unmatched bases: 6. The CDR3 sequence is 17 residues long.

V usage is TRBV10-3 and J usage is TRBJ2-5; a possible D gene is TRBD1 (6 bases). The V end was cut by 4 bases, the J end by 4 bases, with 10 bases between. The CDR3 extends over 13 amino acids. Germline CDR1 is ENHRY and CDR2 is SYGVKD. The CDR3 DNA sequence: TGTGCCATCAGTGGGACAGATGGAGAGACCCAGTACTTC. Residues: CAISGTDGETQYF.

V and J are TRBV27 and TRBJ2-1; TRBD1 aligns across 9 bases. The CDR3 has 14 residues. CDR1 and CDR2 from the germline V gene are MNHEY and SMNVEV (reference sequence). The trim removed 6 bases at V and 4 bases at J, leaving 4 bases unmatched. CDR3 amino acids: CASSHGQGYNEQFF. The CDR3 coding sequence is TGTGCCAGCAGCCACGGACAGGGGTACAATGAGCAGTTCTTC.

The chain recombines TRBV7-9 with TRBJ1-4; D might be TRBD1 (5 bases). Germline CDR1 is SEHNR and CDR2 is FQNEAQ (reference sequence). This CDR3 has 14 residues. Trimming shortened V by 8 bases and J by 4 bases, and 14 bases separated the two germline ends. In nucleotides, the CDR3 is TGTGCCAGCGCGGTGGGGGGAGGTAATGAAAAACTGTTTTTT. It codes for CASAVGGGNEKLFF.

The CDR3 nucleotides are TGTGCCACCAGCACCCCGACGGGTGTTACGAACACTGAAGCTTTCTTT. This gives the protein CATSTPTGVTNTEAFF. This chain uses TRBV15 with TRBJ1-1; D remains ambiguous. V was pared by 4 bases and J by 1 base, with 16 bases between. Germline values: CDR1 LNHNV, CDR2 YYDKDF (reference sequence). The CDR3 extends over 16 amino acids.

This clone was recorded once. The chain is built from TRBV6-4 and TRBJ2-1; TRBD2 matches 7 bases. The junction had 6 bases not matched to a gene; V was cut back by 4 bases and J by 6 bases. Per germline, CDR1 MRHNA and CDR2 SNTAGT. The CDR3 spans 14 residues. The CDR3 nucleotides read TGTGCCAGCAGTGCGGGGGGTGGAGGCAATGAGCAGTTCTTC. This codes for CASSAGGGGNEQFF.

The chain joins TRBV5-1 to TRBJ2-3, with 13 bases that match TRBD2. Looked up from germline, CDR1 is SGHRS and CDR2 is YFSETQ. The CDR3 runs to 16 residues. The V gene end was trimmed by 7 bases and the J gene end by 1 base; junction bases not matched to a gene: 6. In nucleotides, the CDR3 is TGCGCCAGCGGGGGGACTAGCGGGAAACGCACAGATACGCAGTATTTT. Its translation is CASGGTSGKRTDTQYF.